This T cell receptor (beta chain) was profiled in a study of blood T cell repertoires in COVID-19. Germline V gene sequence: CDR1 ENHRY, CDR2 SYGVKD. CDR3 length: 13 amino acids. V was shortened by 7 bases and J by 8 bases, with 15 bases between the two germline ends. This clone was recorded a few times. Clones were sequenced by immunoSEQ multiplex PCR, and TCRdb holds only the in-frame ones, with some missing. The sample includes roughly 250,000 clones, approximately 85% seen only once; the top ten take 4% to 4.5%. Recovered status in Cohort 3 required two negative PCRs, clearance, or symptom resolution.

The specimen was PBMCs or T cells enriched from blood (not recorded which). The source is a woman aged 25-40 years who had recovered from COVID-19. The gene calls are TRBV10-3 and TRBJ2-1; TRBD2 is a possible D gene (5 bases). As DNA, the CDR3 is TGTGCCATCAATGGCGGGCCCGGGGATGAGCAGTTCTTC. Its protein is CAINGGPGDEQFF.